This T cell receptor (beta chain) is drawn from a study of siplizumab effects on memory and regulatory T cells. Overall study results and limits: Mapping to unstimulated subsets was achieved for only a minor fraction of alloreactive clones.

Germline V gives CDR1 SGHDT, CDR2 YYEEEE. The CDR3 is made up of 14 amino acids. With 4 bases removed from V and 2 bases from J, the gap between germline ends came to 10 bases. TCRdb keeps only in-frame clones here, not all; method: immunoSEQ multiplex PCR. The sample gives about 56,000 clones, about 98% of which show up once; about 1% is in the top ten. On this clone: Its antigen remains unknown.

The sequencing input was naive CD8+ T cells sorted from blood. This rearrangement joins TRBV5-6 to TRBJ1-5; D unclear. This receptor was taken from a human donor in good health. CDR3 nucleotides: TGTGCCAGCAGCATGAGGACGGGCAATCAGCCCCAGCATTTT. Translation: CASSMRTGNQPQHF.